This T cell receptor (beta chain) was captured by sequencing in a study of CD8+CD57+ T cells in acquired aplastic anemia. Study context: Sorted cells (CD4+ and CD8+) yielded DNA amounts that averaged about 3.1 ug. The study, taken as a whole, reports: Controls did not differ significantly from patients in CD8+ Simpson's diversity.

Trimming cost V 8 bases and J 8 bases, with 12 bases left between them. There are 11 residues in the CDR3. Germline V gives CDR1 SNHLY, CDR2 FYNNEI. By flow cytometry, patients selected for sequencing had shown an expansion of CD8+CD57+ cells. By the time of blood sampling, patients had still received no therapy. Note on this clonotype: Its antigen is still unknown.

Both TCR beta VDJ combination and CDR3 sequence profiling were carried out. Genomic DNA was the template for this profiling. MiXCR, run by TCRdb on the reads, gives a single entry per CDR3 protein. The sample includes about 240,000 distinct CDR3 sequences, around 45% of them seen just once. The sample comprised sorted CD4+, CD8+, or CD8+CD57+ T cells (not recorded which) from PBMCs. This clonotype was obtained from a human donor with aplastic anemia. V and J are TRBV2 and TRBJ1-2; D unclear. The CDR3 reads CASSGISGYTF. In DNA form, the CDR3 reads TGTGCCAGCTCGGGAATCAGCGGCTACACCTTC.